A selection of T cell receptor beta chains follows, all from one sample in a study of stem cell transplantation in POMP-related autoinflammatory disease. Data came from immunoSEQ multiplex PCR; TCRdb stores just in-frame clones and leaves some out. The sample includes tens of thousands of clones, roughly 93% of them seen just once. Specimen: CD4+ T cells from PBMCs, collected after stem cell transplantation. The receptors shown here come from a human patient with POMP-related autoinflammation and immune dysregulation (PRAID). Some T cells may be supplied by the graft donor. Both conserved end residues are part of each CDR3. The D gene is left open where the match is weak. Only part of the rows carry a size: once, few, many, or a class if the clone is expanded.

J,D,size,V,DNA,CDR3
TRBJ1-2,NA,NA,TRBV28,TGTGCCAGCAGACGACAGTCTACCTATGGCTACACCTTC,CASRRQSTYGYTF
TRBJ2-7,NA,NA,TRBV6-5,TGTGCCGCAGGCCGTGGGTGGGAGGCCGAGCAGTACTTC,CAAGRGWEAEQYF
TRBJ1-2,TRBD1,NA,TRBV27,TGTGCCAGCAGTTTATACAGGGGGAATGGCTACACCTTC,CASSLYRGNGYTF
TRBJ1-2,TRBD1,few,TRBV6-1,TGTGCCAGCAGTGACGACAGGGGAAACTATGGCTACACCTTC,CASSDDRGNYGYTF
TRBJ2-3,NA,NA,TRBV24-1,TGTGCCACCAGTGCCCGATCTCAGGGCGATACGCAGTATTTT,CATSARSQGDTQYF
TRBJ2-1,TRBD2,NA,TRBV19,TGTGCCAGTAGTAAGGGACTAGCGGGAGAAGGGCGCTACAATGAGCAGTTCTTC,CASSKGLAGEGRYNEQFF
TRBJ1-5,NA,NA,TRBV10-3,TGTGCCATCAGTGACCCAGACGGGATCAATCAGCCCCAGCATTTT,CAISDPDGINQPQHF
TRBJ1-6,NA,NA,TRBV3-1/TRBV3-2,TGTGCCAGCAGCCATAGTACGCCCTCCTATAATTCACCCCTCCACTTT,CASSHSTPSYNSPLHF
TRBJ1-1,NA,few,TRBV6-5,TGTGCCAGCAGTTACGACCCCGACACTGAAGCTTTCTTT,CASSYDPDTEAFF
TRBJ2-7,NA,NA,TRBV6-5,TGTGCCAGCAGTCGACAGAGCTCCTACGAGCAGTACTTC,CASSRQSSYEQYF
TRBJ1-6,NA,NA,TRBV20-1,TGCAGTGCTACTTCAGGGCGGACCCTCCACTTT,CSATSGRTLHF
TRBJ2-5,TRBD1,NA,TRBV19,TGTGCCAGTAAGGGGGCGGCGGACCAAGAGACCCAGTACTTC,CASKGAADQETQYF
TRBJ2-5,NA,once,TRBV3-1/TRBV3-2,TGTGCCAGCAGCCAAGTCTATTCCCAGCGGCAAGAGACCCAGTACTTC,CASSQVYSQRQETQYF
TRBJ2-5,NA,NA,TRBV27,TGTGCCAGCAGTTTCAGATCTGGTGGGGAGACCCAGTACTTC,CASSFRSGGETQYF
TRBJ2-7,NA,NA,TRBV30,TGTGCCTCCCGATTGTGGGGAAACTCCGAGCAGTACTTC,CASRLWGNSEQYF
TRBJ2-7,NA,NA,TRBV10-2,TGCGCCAGCAGTGAGTCTTGGGTCGAAATGGGCGGGATCTACGAGCAGTACTTC,CASSESWVEMGGIYEQYF
TRBJ1-5,NA,NA,TRBV19,TGTGCCAGTAGTATAGTGATTCCGGGACTGTTGCTTTATGAGCCCCAGCATTTT,CASSIVIPGLLLYEPQHF
TRBJ1-2,TRBD1,NA,TRBV7-8,TGTGCCAGCAGCTTGGACAGGGATTCGAATGGCTACACCTTC,CASSLDRDSNGYTF
TRBJ2-3,TRBD1,NA,TRBV24-1,TGTGCCACCAGGAGGACAGGGGCAGATACGCAGTATTTT,CATRRTGADTQYF
TRBJ2-6,TRBD1,NA,TRBV5-1,TGCGCCAGCAGCCGGGACAGGGAGACCTCTGGGGCCAACGTCCTGACTTTC,CASSRDRETSGANVLTF
TRBJ1-1,NA,NA,TRBV2,TGTGCCAGCGTGAACAGGGTGAACACTGAAGCTTTCTTT,CASVNRVNTEAFF
TRBJ2-3,TRBD2,NA,TRBV20-1,TGCAGTGCTAGTCCGGGGCATAGCGGGGCCCCGGATACGCAGTATTTT,CSASPGHSGAPDTQYF
TRBJ1-2,NA,NA,TRBV2,TGTGCCAGCAGTCTTACAGAAGGCTATGGCTACACCTTC,CASSLTEGYGYTF
TRBJ1-4,NA,NA,TRBV14,TGTGCCAGCGACCTTACAGATACTAATGAAAAACTGTTTTTT,CASDLTDTNEKLFF